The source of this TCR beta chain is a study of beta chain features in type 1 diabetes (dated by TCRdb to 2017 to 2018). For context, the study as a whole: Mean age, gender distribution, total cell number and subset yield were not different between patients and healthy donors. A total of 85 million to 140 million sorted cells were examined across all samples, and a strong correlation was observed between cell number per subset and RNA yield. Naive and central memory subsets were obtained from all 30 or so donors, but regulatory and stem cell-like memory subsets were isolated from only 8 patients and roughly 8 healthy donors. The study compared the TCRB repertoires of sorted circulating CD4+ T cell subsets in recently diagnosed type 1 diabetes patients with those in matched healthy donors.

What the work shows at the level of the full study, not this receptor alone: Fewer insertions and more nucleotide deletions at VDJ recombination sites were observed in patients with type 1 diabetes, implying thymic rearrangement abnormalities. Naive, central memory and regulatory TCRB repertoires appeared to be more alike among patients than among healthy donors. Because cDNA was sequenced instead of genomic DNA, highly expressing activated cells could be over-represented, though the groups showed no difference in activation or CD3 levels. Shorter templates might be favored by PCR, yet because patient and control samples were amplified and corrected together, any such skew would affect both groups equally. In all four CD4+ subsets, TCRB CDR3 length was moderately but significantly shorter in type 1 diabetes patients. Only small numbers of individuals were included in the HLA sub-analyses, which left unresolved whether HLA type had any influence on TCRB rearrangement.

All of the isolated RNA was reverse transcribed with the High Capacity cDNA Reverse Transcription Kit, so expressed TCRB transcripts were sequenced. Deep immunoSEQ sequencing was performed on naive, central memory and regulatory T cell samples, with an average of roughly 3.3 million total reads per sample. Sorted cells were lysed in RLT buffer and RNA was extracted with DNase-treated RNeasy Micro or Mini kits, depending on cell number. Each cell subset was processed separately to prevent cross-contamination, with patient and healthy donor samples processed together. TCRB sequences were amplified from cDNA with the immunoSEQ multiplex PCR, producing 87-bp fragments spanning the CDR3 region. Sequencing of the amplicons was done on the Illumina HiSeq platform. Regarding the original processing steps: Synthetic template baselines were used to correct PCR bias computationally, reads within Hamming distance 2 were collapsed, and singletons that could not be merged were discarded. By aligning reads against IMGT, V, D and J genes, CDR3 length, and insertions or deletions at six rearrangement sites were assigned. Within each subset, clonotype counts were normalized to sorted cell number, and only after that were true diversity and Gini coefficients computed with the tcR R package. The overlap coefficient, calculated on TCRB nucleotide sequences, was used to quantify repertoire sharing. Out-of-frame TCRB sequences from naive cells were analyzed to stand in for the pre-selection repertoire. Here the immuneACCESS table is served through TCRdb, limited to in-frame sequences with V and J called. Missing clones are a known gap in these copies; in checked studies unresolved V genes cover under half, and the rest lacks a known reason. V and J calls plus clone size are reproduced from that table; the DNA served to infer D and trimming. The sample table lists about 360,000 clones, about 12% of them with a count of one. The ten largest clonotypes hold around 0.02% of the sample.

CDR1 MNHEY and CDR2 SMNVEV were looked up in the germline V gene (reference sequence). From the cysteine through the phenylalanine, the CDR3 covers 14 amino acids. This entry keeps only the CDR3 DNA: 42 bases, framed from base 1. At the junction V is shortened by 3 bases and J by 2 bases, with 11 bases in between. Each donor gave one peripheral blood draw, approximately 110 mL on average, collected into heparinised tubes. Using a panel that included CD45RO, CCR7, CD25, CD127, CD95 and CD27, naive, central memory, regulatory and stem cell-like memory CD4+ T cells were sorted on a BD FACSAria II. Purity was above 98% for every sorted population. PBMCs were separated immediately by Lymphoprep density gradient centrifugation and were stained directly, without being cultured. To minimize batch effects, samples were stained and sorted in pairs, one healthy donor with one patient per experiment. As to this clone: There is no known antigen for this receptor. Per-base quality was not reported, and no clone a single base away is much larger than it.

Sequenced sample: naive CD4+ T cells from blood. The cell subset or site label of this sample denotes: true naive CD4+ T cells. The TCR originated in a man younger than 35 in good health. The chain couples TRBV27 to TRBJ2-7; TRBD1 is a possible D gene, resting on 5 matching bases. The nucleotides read TGTGCCAGCAGTTTTGGGCCCAGGGCCTACGAGCAGTACTTC. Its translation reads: CASSFGPRAYEQYF.